This T cell receptor beta chain derives from a study of T cell repertoires in cytomegalovirus infection. Notes on the study in general: Ex vivo, HLA-C-restricted CMV-specific TCR beta clonotypes prevailed over the rest of the response.

V was trimmed by 2 bases and J by 6 bases, leaving 5 bases between them. This CDR3 is 13 amino acids long. CDR1 and CDR2 from the germline V gene are MRHNA and SNTAGT. One entry per CDR3 protein results from TCRdb running MiXCR on the reads. The sample shows 400,000 or so distinct CDR3 sequences, around 18% of them seen only once. This clonotype was seen a few times. Its antigen remains unknown. The chain uses TRBV6-4 and TRBJ1-6; no clear D gene. Material: PBMCs. The sequence was obtained from a human donor in good health (CMV status not recorded). Some clones in this sample may be carry-over from other donors' samples. CDR3 amino acids: CASSDEVNSPLHF. The CDR3 DNA reads as TGTGCCAGCAGTGACGAAGTTAATTCACCCCTCCACTTT.